This T cell receptor beta chain stems from a study of blood T cell repertoires in COVID-19. The CDR3 sequence is 15 residues long. Germline lookup yields CDR1 SGHRS and CDR2 YFSETQ. The ends were cut back, 0 bases at V and 1 base at J, with 8 bases in the middle. Clones were sequenced by immunoSEQ multiplex PCR, and TCRdb holds only the in-frame ones, with some missing. In the table there are about 100,000 clones, around 80% of which are singletons. The TCR originated in a man aged 50 to 59 who had recovered from COVID-19. The sample taken for sequencing was peripheral blood. V usage is TRBV5-1 and J usage is TRBJ1-5, with D unresolved. For the CDR3, the DNA is TGCGCCAGCAGCTTGGGAGAGAGAAGCAATCAGCCCCAGCATTTT. Translated, it gives CASSLGERSNQPQHF.